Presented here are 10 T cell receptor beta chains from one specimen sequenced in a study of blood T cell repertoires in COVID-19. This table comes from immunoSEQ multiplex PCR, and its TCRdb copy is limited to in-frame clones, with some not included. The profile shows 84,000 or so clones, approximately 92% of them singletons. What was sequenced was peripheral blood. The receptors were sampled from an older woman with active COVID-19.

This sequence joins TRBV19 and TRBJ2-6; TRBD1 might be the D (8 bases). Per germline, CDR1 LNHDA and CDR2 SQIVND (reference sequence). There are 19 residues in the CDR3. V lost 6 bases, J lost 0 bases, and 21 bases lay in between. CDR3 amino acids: CASSPTWTGRVSGANVLTF. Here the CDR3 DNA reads TGTGCCAGTAGCCCAACCTGGACAGGGAGGGTCTCTGGGGCCAACGTCCTGACTTTC.

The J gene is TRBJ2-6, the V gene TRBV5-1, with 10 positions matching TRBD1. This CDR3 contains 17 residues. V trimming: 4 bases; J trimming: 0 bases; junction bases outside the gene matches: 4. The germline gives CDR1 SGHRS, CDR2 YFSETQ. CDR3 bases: TGCGCCAGCAGCATCGACAGGGGGCTCTCTGGGGCCAACGTCCTGACTTTC. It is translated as CASSIDRGLSGANVLTF.

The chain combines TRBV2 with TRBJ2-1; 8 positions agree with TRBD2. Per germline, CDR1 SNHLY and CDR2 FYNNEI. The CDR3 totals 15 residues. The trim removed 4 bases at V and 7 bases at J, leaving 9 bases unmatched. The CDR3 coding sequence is TGTGCCAGCAGTGTACTAGCGGCCCTGGGGAATGAGCAGTTCTTC. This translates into CASSVLAALGNEQFF.

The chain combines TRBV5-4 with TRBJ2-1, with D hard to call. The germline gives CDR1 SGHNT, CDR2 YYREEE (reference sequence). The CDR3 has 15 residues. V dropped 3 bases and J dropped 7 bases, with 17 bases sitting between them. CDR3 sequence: CASSSARSFENEQFF. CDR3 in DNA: TGTGCCAGCAGCTCCGCCCGGTCCTTTGAGAATGAGCAGTTCTTC.

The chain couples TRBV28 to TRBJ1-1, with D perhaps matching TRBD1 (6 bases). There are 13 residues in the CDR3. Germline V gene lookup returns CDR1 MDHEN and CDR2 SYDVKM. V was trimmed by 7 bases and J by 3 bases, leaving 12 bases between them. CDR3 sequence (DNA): TGTGCCAGCAACCCCGACAGGTACACTGAAGCTTTCTTT. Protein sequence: CASNPDRYTEAFF.

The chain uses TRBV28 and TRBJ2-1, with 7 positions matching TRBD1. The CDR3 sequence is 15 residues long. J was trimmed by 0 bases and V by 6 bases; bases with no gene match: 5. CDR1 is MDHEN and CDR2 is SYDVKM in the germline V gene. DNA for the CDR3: TGTGCCAGCAGCCAAAGACAGGGCTCCTACAATGAGCAGTTCTTC. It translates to CASSQRQGSYNEQFF.

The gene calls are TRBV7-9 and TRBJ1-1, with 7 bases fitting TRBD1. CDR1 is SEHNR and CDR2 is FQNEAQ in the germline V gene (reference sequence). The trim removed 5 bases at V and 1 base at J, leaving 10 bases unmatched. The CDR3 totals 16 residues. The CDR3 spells CASSTLGGLGNTEAFF. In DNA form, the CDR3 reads TGTGCCAGCAGCACCCTAGGGGGCCTTGGGAACACTGAAGCTTTCTTT. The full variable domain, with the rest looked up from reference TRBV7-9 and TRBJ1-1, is DTGVSQNPRHKITKRGQNVTFRCDPISEHNRLYWYRQTLGQGPEFLTYFQNEAQLEKSRLLSDRFSAERPKGSFSTLEIQRTEQGDSAMYLCASSTLGGLGNTEAFFGQGTRLTVV.

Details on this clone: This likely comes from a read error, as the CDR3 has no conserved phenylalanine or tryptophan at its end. CDR3 protein: CASSLGRASADGAGYEQYL. Written as DNA, the CDR3 is TGTGCCAGCAGCTTGGGGAGGGCTAGCGCGGACGGGGCGGGCTACGAGCAGTACCTC. This chain joins TRBV5-4 and TRBJ2-7; a weak D match, TRBD2 (6 bases). There are 19 residues in the CDR3. CDR1 SGHNT and CDR2 YYREEE come from the germline V gene (reference sequence). V lost 0 bases, J lost 3 bases, and 25 bases lay in between.

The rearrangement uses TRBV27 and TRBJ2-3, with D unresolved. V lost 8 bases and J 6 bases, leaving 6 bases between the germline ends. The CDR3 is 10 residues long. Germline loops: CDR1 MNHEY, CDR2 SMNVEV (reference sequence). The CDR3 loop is CASSVDTQYF. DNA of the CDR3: TGTGCCAGCTCCGTTGATACGCAGTATTTT.

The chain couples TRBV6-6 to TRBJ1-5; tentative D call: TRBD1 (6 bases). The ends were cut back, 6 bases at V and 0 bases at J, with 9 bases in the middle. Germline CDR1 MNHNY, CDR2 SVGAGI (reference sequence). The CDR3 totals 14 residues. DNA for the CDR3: TGTGCCAGCAGCCAGACAGGTAGCAATCAGCCCCAGCATTTT. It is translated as CASSQTGSNQPQHF.